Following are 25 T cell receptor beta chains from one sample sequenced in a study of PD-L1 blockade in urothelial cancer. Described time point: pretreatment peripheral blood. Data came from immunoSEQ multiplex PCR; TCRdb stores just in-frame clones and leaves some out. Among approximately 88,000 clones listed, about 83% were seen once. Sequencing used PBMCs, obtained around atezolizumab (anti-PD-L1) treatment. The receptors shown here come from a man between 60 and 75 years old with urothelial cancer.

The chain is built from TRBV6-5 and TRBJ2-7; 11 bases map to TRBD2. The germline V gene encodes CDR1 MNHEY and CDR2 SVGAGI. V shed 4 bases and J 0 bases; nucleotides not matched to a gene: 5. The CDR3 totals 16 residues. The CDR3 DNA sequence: TGTGCCAGCAGTTCGCCCGGACTAGCGGGCTCCTACGAGCAGTACTTC. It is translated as CASSSPGLAGSYEQYF.

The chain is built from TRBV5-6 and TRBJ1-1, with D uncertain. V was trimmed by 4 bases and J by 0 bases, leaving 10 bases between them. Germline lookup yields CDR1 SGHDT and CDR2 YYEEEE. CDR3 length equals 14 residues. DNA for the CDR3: TGTGCCAGCAGCCTGGACGGAGTGAACACTGAAGCTTTCTTT. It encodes CASSLDGVNTEAFF.

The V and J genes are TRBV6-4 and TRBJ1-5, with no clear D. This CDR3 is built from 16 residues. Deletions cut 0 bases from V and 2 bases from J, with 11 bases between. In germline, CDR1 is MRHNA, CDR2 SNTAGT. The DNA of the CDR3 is TGTGCCAGCAGTGACTCGAGAGGAGAAGGCAATCAGCCCCAGCATTTT. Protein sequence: CASSDSRGEGNQPQHF.

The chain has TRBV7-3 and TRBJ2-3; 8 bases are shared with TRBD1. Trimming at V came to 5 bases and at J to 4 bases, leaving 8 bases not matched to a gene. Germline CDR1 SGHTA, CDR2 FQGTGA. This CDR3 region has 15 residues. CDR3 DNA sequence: TGTGCCAGCAGCCCTGGACAGGGATTCGCAGATACGCAGTATTTT. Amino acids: CASSPGQGFADTQYF.

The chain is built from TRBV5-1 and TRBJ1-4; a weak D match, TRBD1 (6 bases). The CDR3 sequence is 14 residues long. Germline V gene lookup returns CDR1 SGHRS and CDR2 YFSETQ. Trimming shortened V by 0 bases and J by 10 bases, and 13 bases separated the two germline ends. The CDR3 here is CASSLESRGGKLFF. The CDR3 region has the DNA TGCGCCAGCAGCTTGGAATCTCGAGGGGGAAAACTGTTTTTT.

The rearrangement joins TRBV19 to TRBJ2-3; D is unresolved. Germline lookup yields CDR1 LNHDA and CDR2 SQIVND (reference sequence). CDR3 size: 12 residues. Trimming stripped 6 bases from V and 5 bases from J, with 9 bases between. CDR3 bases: TGTGCCAGTAGACAAAGTGGAGATACGCAGTATTTT. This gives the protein CASRQSGDTQYF.

CDR3 region: CASTGRVATEAFF. The DNA for the CDR3 is TGTGCCTCAACTGGGCGGGTGGCCACTGAAGCTTTCTTT. The V call is TRBV10-3, the J call TRBJ1-1; D gene ambiguous. Germline CDR1 and CDR2: ENHRY and SYGVKD. The CDR3 length is 13 residues. V was trimmed by 11 bases and J by 4 bases, leaving 17 bases between them.

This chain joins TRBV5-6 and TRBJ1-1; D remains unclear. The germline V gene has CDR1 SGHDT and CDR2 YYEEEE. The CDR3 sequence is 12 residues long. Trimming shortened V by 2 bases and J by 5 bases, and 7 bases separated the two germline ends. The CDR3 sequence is CASSFRETEAFF. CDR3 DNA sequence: TGTGCCAGCAGCTTCCGGGAGACTGAAGCTTTCTTT.

The CDR3: CASSLNPAGASGDTQYF. CDR3 nucleotide sequence: TGTGCCAGCAGCTTAAATCCAGCGGGGGCCTCCGGAGATACGCAGTATTTT. The chain joins TRBV7-3 to TRBJ2-3; the match to TRBD2 covers 8 bases. V shed 1 base, J shed 5 bases, and the junction held 11 bases outside the gene matches. CDR1 and CDR2 from the germline V gene are SGHTA and FQGTGA. The CDR3 contains 17 residues. Drawing the rest from reference TRBV7-3 and TRBJ2-3, the complete variable domain is GAGVSQTPSNKVTEKGKYVELRCDPISGHTALYWYRQSLGQGPEFLIYFQGTGAADDSGLPNDRFFAVRPEGSVSTLKIQRTERGDSAVYLCASSLNPAGASGDTQYFGPGTRLTVL.

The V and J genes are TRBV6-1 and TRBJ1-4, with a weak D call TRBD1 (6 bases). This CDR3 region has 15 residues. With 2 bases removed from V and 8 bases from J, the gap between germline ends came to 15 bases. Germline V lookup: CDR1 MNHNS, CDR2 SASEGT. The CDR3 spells CASSEMIGGREKLFF. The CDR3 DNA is TGTGCCAGCAGTGAAATGATCGGGGGGCGAGAAAAACTGTTTTTT.

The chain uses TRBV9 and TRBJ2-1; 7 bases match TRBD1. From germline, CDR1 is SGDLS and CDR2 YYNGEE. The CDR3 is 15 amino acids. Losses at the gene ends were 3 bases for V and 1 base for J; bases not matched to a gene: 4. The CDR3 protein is CASSAAGGSYNEQFF. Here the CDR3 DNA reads TGTGCCAGCAGCGCTGCAGGGGGATCCTACAATGAGCAGTTCTTC.

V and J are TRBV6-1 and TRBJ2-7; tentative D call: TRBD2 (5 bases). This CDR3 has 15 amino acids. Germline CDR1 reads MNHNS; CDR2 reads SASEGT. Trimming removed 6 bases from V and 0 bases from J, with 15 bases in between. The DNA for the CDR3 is TGTGCCAGCAGCACCCGGATAGGGAGCTCCTACGAGCAGTACTTC. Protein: CASSTRIGSSYEQYF.

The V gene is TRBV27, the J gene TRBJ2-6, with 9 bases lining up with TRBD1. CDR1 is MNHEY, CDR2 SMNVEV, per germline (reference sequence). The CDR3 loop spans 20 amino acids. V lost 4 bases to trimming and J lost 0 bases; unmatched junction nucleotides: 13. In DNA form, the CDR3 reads TGTGCCAGCAGTTCCCGGACAGGGGTGGAGGCCCTCTCTGGGGCCAACGTCCTGACTTTC. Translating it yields CASSSRTGVEALSGANVLTF.

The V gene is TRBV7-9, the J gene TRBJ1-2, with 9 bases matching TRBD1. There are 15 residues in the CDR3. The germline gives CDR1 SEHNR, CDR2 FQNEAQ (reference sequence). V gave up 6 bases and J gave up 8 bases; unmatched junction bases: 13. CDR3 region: CASRPVGTGLRGYTF. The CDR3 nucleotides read TGTGCCAGCAGACCGGTAGGGACAGGGTTAAGGGGCTACACCTTC.

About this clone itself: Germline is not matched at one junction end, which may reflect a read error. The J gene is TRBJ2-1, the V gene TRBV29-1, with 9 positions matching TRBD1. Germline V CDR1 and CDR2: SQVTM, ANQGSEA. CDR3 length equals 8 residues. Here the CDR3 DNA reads TGCAGCGTTCGACAGGGGGTCTTC. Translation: CSVRQGVF.

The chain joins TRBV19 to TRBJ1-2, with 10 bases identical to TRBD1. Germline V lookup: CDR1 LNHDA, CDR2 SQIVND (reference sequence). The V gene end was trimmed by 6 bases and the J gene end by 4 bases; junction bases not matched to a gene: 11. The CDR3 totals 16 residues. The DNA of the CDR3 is TGTGCCAGTAGACAGACCGGGACAGGGGACCCCTATGGCTACACCTTC. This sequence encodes CASRQTGTGDPYGYTF.

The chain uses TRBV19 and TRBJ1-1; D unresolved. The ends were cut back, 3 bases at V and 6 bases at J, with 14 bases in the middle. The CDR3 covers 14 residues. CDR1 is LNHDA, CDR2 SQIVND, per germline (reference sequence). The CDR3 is CASSIRAGSAEAFF. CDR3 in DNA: TGTGCCAGTAGTATTAGGGCGGGGAGCGCTGAAGCTTTCTTT.

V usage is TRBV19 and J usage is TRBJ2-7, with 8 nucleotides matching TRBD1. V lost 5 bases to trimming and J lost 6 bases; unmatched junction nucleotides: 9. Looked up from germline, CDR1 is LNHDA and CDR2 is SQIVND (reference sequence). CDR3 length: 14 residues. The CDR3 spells CASSPGTGSGEQYF. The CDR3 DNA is TGTGCCAGTAGTCCGGGGACAGGTAGCGGCGAGCAGTACTTC. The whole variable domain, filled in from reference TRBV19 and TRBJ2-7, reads DGGITQSPKYLFRKEGQNVTLSCEQNLNHDAMYWYRQDPGQGLRLIYYSQIVNDFQKGDIAEGYSVSREKKESFPLTVTSAQKNPTAFYLCASSPGTGSGEQYFGPGTRLTVT.

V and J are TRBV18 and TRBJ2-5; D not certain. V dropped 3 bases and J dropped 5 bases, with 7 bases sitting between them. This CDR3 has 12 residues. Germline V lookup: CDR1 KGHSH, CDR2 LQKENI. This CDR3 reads CASSPARETQYF. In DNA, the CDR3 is TGTGCCAGCTCACCCGCTAGGGAGACCCAGTACTTC.

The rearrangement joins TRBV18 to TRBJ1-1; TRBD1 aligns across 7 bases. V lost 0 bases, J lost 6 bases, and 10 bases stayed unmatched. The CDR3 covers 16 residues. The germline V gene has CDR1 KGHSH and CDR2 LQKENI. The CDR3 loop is CASSPPQGGSRPEAFF. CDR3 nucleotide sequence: TGTGCCAGCTCACCACCCCAGGGGGGCAGTCGGCCTGAAGCTTTCTTT.

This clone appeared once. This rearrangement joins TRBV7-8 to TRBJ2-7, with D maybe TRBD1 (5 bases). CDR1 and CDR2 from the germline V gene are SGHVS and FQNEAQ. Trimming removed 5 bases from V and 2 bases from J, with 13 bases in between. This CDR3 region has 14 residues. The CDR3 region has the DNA TGTGCCAGCAGCCCTACCCCACAGGCCTACGAGCAGTACTTC. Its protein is CASSPTPQAYEQYF.

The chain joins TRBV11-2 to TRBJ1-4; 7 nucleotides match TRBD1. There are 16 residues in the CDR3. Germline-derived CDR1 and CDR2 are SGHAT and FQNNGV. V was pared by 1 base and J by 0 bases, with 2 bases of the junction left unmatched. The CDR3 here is CASSLATGPTNEKLFF. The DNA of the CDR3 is TGTGCCAGCAGCTTAGCGACAGGGCCAACTAATGAAAAACTGTTTTTT.

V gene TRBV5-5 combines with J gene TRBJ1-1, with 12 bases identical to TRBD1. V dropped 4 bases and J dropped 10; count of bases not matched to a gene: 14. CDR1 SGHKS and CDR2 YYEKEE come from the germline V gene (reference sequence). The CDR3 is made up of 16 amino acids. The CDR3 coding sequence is TGTGCCAGCAGCCCAGAGCAAGGGACAGGGGGCGGGGTAGCTTTCTTT. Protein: CASSPEQGTGGGVAFF.

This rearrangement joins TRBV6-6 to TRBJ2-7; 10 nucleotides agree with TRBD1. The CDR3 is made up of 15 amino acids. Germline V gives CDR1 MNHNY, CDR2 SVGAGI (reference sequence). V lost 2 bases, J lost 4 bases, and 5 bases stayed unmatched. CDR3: CASSYPTGGLYEQYF. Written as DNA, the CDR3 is TGTGCCAGCAGTTACCCGACAGGGGGCCTGTACGAGCAGTACTTC.

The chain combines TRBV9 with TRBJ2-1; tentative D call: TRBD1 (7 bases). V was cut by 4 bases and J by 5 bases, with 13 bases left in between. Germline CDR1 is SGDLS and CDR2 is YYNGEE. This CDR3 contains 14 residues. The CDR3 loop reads CASSQGGLNNEQFF. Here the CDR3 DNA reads TGTGCCAGCAGCCAGGGGGGACTGAACAATGAGCAGTTCTTC.